This TCR beta chain was obtained from a study of blood T cell repertoires in COVID-19. Study-wide context: In each case, the material was cDNA or gDNA derived from T cells, B-cell-depleted T cells, or PBMCs.

Each participant's cohort was designated according to participant-reported clinical history. Donors in Cohort 3 counted as recovered after two negative PCRs, clearance, or symptom resolution. The CDR3 is 14 amino acids. Trimming took 5 bases from V and 3 from J; bases not matched to a gene: 4. The germline CDR1 and CDR2 sequences are SEHNR and FQNEAQ (reference sequence). Clones were read by immunoSEQ multiplex PCR, and TCRdb kept only the in-frame ones, dropping some. The data contain fewer than 400,000 clones, about nine tenths of them singletons. The receptor comes from a man between 60 and 75 years old who had recovered from COVID-19. The sample consisted of PBMCs or T cells enriched from blood (not recorded which). The V and J genes are TRBV7-9 and TRBJ1-5, with 7 bases lining up with TRBD1. CDR3 residues: CASSGDSSNQPQHF. The CDR3 DNA reads as TGTGCCAGCAGCGGGGACAGCTCCAATCAGCCCCAGCATTTT.